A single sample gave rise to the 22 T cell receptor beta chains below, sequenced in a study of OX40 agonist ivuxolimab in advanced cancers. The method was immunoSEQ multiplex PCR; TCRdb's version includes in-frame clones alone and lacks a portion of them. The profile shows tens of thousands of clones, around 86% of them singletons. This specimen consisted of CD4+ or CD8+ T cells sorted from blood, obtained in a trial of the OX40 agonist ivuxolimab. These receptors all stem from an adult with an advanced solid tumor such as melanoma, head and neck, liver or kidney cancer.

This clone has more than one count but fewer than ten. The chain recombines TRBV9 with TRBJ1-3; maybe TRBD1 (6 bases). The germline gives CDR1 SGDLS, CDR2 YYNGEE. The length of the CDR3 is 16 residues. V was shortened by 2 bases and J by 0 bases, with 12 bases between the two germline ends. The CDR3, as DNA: TGTGCCAGCAGCGTCCGCCGGGACAACTCTGGAAACACCATATATTTT. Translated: CASSVRRDNSGNTIYF. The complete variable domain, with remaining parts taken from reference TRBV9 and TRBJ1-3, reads DSGVTQTPKHLITATGQRVTLRCSPRSGDLSVYWYQQSLDQGLQFLIQYYNGEERAKGNILERFSAQQFPDLHSELNLSSLELGDSALYFCASSVRRDNSGNTIYFGEGSWLTVV.

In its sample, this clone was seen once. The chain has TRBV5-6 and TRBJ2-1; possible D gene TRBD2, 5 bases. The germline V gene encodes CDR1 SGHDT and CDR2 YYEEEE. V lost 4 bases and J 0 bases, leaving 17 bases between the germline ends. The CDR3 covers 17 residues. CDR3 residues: CASSDPRRDTSYNEQFF. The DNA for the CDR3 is TGTGCCAGCAGCGATCCTCGACGGGATACCTCCTACAATGAGCAGTTCTTC. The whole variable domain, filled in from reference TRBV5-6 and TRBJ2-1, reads DAGVTQSPTHLIKTRGQQVTLRCSPKSGHDTVSWYQQALGQGPQFIFQYYEEEERQRGNFPDRFSGHQFPNYSSELNVNALLLGDSALYLCASSDPRRDTSYNEQFFGPGTRLTVL.

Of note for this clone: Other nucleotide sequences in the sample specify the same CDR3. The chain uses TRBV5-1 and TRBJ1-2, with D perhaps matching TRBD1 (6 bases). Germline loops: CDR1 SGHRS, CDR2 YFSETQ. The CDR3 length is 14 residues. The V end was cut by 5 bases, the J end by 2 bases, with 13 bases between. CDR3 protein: CASRSGGTNYGYTF. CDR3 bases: TGCGCCAGCAGGTCGGGGGGCACAAACTATGGCTACACCTTC.

This chain's CDR3 is CARGQDPDTQYF. CDR3 bases: TGTGCCAGGGGACAGGACCCAGATACGCAGTATTTT. The chain links TRBV2 to TRBJ2-3; 8 nucleotides match TRBD1. The germline V gene encodes CDR1 SNHLY and CDR2 FYNNEI. CDR3 size: 12 residues. V lost 9 bases, J lost 4 bases, and 3 bases stayed unmatched.

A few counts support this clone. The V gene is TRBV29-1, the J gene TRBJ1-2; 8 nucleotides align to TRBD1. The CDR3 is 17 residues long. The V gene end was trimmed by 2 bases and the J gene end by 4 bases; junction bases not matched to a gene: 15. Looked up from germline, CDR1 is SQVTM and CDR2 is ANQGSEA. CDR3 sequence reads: CSVEPKRQTGDRYGYTF. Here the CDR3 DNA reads TGCAGCGTTGAACCCAAACGACAGACAGGGGACCGCTATGGCTACACCTTC. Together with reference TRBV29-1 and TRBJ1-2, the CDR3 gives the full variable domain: SAVISQKPSRDICQRGTSLTIQCQVDSQVTMMFWYRQQPGQSLTLIATANQGSEATYESGFVIDKFPISRPNLTFSTLTVSNMSPEDSSIYLCSVEPKRQTGDRYGYTFGSGTRLTVV.

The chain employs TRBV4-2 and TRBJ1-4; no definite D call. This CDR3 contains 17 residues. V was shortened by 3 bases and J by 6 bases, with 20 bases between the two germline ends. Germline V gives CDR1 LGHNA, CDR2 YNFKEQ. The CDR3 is CASSHSLRREADEKLFF. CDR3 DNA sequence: TGTGCCAGCAGCCACTCCCTTCGGCGGGAAGCGGATGAAAAACTGTTTTTT.

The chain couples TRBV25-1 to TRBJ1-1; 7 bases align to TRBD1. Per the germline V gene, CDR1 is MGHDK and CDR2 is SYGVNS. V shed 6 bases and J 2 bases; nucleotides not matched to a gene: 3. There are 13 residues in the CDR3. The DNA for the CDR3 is TGTGCCAGCAGGGAGGGGGCAAACACTGAAGCTTTCTTT. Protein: CASREGANTEAFF.

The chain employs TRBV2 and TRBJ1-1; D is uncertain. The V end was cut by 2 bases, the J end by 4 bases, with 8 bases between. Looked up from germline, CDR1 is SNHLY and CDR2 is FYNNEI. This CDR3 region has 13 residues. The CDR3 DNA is TGTGCCAGCAGTGAACGGGGAGTCACTGAAGCTTTCTTT. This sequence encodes CASSERGVTEAFF.

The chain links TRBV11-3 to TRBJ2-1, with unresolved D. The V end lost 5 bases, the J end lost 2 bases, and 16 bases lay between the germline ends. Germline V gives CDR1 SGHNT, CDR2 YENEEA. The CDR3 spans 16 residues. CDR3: CASSPGGANPYNEQFF. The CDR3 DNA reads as TGTGCCAGCAGCCCCGGCGGAGCGAACCCCTACAATGAGCAGTTCTTC.

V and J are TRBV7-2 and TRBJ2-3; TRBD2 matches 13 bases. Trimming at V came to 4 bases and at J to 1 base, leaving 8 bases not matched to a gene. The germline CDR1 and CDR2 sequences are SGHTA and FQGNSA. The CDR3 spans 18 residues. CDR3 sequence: CASSSSRLAGGGTDTQYF. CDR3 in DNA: TGTGCCAGCAGCTCATCGCGACTAGCGGGAGGTGGCACAGATACGCAGTATTTT. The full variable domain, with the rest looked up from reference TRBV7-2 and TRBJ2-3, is GAGVSQSPSNKVTEKGKDVELRCDPISGHTALYWYRQSLGQGLEFLIYFQGNSAPDKSGLPSDRFSAERTGGSVSTLTIQRTQQEDSAVYLCASSSSRLAGGGTDTQYFGPGTRLTVL.

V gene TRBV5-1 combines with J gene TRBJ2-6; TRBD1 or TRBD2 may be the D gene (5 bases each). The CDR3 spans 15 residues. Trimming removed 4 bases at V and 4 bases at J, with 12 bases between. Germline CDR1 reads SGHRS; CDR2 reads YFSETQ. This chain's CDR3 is CASSGGGAGANVLTF. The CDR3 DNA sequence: TGCGCCAGCAGCGGTGGGGGAGCCGGGGCCAACGTCCTGACTTTC.

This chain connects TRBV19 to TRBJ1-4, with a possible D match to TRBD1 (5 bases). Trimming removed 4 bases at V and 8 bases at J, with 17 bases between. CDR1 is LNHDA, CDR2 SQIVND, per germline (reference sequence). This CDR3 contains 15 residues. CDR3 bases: TGTGCCAGTAGTAGGGGGGACGCGGGTAGAGAAAAACTGTTTTTT. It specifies CASSRGDAGREKLFF.

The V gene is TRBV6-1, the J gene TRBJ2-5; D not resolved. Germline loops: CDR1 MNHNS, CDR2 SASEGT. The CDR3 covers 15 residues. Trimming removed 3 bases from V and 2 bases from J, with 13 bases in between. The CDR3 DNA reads TGTGCCAGCAGTGACAGAAGGCCACAGCAAGAGACCCAGTACTTC. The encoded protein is CASSDRRPQQETQYF.

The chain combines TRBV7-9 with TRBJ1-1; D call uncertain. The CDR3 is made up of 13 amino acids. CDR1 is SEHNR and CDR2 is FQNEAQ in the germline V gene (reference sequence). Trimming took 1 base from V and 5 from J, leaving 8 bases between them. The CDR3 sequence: CASSLEGITEAFF. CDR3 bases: TGTGCCAGCAGCTTAGAGGGAATAACTGAAGCTTTCTTT.

In nucleotides, the CDR3 is TGTGCCAGCAGCCCCGGGGGGACAGGGAGTTCCGAGCAGTACTTC. Amino acid sequence: CASSPGGTGSSEQYF. The rearrangement links TRBV9 to TRBJ2-7; TRBD1 aligns across 9 bases. Germline V gene lookup returns CDR1 SGDLS and CDR2 YYNGEE. CDR3 length: 15 residues. V gave up 4 bases and J gave up 6 bases; unmatched junction bases: 11.

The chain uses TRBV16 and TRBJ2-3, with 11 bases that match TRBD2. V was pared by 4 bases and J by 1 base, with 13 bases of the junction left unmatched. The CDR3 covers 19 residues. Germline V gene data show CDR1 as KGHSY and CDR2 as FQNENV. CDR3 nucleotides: TGTGCCAGCAGCCCCCCTAATGGGCGACTAGCGGGGCGCACAGATACGCAGTATTTT. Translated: CASSPPNGRLAGRTDTQYF.

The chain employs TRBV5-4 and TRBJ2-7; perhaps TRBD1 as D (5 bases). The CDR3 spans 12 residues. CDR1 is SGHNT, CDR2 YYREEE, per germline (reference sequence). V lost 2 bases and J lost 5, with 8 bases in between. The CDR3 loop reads CASSFQGNEQYF. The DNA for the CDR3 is TGTGCCAGCAGCTTTCAGGGCAACGAGCAGTACTTC.

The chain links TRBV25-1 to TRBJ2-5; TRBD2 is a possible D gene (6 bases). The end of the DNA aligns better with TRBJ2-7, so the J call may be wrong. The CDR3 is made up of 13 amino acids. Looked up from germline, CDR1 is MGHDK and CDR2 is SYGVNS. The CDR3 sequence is CASRGGRAYEQYF. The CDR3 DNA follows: TGTGCCAGCAGGGGGGGTAGGGCCTACGAGCAGTACTTC.

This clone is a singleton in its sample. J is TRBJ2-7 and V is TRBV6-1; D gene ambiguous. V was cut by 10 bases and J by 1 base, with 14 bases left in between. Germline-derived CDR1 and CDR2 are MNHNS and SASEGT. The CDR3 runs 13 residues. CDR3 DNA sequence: TGTGCCACCTCCTCGTCCGGTTCCTACGAGCAGTACTTC. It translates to CATSSSGSYEQYF.

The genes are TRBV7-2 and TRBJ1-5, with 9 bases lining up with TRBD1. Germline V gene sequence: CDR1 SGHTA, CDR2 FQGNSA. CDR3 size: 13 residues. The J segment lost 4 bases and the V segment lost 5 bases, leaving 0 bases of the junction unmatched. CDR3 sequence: CASSGQGNQPQHF. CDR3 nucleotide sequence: TGTGCCAGCAGCGGACAGGGGAATCAGCCCCAGCATTTT.

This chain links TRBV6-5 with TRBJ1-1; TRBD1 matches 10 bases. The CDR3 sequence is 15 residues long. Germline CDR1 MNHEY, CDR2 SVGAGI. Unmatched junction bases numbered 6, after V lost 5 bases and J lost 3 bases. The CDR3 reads CASSITGTGDTEAFF. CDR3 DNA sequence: TGTGCCAGCAGTATTACCGGGACAGGGGACACTGAAGCTTTCTTT.

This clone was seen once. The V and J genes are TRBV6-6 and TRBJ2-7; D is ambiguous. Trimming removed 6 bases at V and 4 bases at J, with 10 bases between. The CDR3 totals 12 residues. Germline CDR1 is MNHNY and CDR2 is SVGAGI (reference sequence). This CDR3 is CASSSETYEQYF. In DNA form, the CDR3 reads TGTGCCAGCAGCTCGGAGACTTACGAGCAGTACTTC.